What follows is one TCR beta chain and its context. Its antigen remains unknown. These data originate in a study of cytomegalovirus exposure and HLA in healthy donors. Broader study findings: TCR sequences were mostly rare, though some public TCRs occurred in many donors. Testing in vitro showed a few CMV-associated chains specific for CMV antigens.

This CDR3 has 11 residues. Trimming cost V 6 bases and J 5 bases, with 7 bases left between them. From germline, CDR1 is MNHNS and CDR2 SASEGT. With 60 Vbeta and 13 Jbeta primers, the PCR was carried out. Produced via immunoSEQ multiplex PCR; TCRdb's table is partial and in-frame only. The sample records fewer than 300,000 clones, 75% to 85% being singletons. Sequencing input: PBMCs. This TCR came from a girl aged 2 to 9 in good health and CMV-seronegative. The V call is TRBV6-1, the J call TRBJ1-1; no definite D call. CDR3 amino acids: CASSQVTEAFF. CDR3 nucleotide sequence: TGTGCCAGCAGCCAGGTAACTGAAGCTTTCTTT.